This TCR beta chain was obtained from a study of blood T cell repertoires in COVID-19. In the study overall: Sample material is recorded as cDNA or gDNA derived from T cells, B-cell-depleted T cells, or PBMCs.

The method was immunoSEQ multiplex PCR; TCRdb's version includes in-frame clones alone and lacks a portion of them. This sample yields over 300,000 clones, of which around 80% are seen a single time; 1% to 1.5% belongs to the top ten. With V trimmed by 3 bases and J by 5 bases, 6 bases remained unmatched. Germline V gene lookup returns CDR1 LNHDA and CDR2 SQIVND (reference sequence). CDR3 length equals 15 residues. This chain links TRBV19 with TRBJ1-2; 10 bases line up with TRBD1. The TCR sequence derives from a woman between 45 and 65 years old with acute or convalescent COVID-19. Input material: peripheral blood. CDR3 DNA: TGTGCCAGTAGTATGGCGGGGGACAGGGGATATGGCTACACCTTC. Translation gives CASSMAGDRGYGYTF.